The 14 T cell receptor beta chains below come from one sample, sequenced in a study of cytomegalovirus exposure and HLA in healthy donors. Both 60 Vbeta primers and 13 Jbeta primers went into the PCR. The table came from immunoSEQ multiplex PCR; TCRdb's copy has only in-frame clones and leaves some out. The sample carries approximately 270,000 clones, 75% to 85% recorded once. The material sequenced was PBMCs. The source of these receptors is a girl aged 2 to 10 in good health and CMV-seronegative.

This chain links TRBV6-5 with TRBJ2-1; D ambiguous. V dropped 4 bases and J dropped 7 bases, with 20 bases sitting between them. CDR3 length equals 16 residues. CDR1 is MNHEY, CDR2 SVGAGI, per germline. The CDR3 DNA reads TGTGCCAGCAGTTTGCGGCCGTCACAAGGTAGAAATGAGCAGTTCTTC. Amino acids: CASSLRPSQGRNEQFF.

V gene TRBV6-1 combines with J gene TRBJ2-2; TRBD2 agrees at 8 bases. CDR3 length equals 15 residues. V lost 6 bases and J lost 7; bases outside the gene matches: 10. Germline lookup yields CDR1 MNHNS and CDR2 SASEGT. The CDR3 DNA reads as TGTGCCAGCAGAGACAGAGGGACTAGGTTCGGGGAGCTGTTTTTT. Translated: CASRDRGTRFGELFF.

This sequence joins TRBV7-9 and TRBJ1-2, with no clear D. The CDR3 consists of 17 residues. V was shortened by 3 bases and J by 4 bases, with 21 bases between the two germline ends. Per germline, CDR1 SEHNR and CDR2 FQNEAQ (reference sequence). The CDR3 region is CASSFSSAGPKLYGYTF. CDR3 in DNA: TGTGCCAGCAGCTTCTCTTCGGCAGGCCCTAAGCTCTATGGCTACACCTTC.

This clone was counted only a few times. The CDR3 spells CASSPGVNTEAFF. As DNA, the CDR3 is TGTGCCAGCTCACCAGGAGTGAACACTGAAGCTTTCTTT. The rearrangement joins TRBV18 to TRBJ1-1, with D unclear. Trimming removed 2 bases from V and 0 bases from J, with 4 bases in between. The CDR3 has 13 residues. Germline V gives CDR1 KGHSH, CDR2 LQKENI.

The chain has TRBV19 and TRBJ2-3; D is perhaps TRBD2 (5 bases). Looked up from germline, CDR1 is LNHDA and CDR2 is SQIVND (reference sequence). V lost 4 bases and J 3 bases, leaving 11 bases between the germline ends. The length of the CDR3 is 14 residues. CDR3 protein: CASSNRGGTDTQYF. The CDR3 bases are TGTGCCAGTAGTAATCGGGGTGGGACAGATACGCAGTATTTT.

The chain links TRBV7-2 to TRBJ1-2, with D possibly matching TRBD1 (6 bases). V was trimmed by 1 base and J by 5 bases, leaving 14 bases between them. The CDR3 consists of 15 residues. The germline CDR1 and CDR2 sequences are SGHTA and FQGNSA. CDR3 sequence (DNA): TGTGCCAGCAGCTTAGGTTTTGGGGGCGGATATGGCTACACCTTC. Protein product: CASSLGFGGGYGYTF.

This chain uses TRBV28 with TRBJ2-7; 7 bases align to TRBD1. CDR3 length: 15 residues. The junction had 9 bases not matched to a gene; V was cut back by 4 bases and J by 3 bases. CDR1 is MDHEN and CDR2 is SYDVKM in the germline V gene. The CDR3 loop reads CASSSTRTGYYEQYF. CDR3 nucleotides: TGTGCCAGCAGTTCCACCAGGACAGGTTACTACGAGCAGTACTTC.

The chain couples TRBV11-2 to TRBJ2-1, with D possibly being TRBD1 (5 bases). This CDR3 region has 14 residues. The V end lost 8 bases, the J end lost 4 bases, and 15 bases lay between the germline ends. Germline CDR1 SGHAT, CDR2 FQNNGV. DNA of the CDR3: TGTGCCAGCCCAGGACAAGAAGATTACAATGAGCAGTTCTTC. Translation: CASPGQEDYNEQFF.

This chain uses TRBV2 with TRBJ2-3; 8 bases map to TRBD2. The CDR3 sequence is 14 residues long. The germline V gene has CDR1 SNHLY and CDR2 FYNNEI. V lost 7 bases to trimming and J lost 1 base; unmatched junction nucleotides: 4. CDR3 nucleotide sequence: TGTGCCAGCAAGGCGGGAGGTGGCACAGATACGCAGTATTTT. It yields the protein CASKAGGGTDTQYF.

The chain uses TRBV6-6 and TRBJ2-7; 7 nucleotides match TRBD1. The CDR3 contains 15 residues. CDR1 MNHNY and CDR2 SVGAGI come from the germline V gene (reference sequence). Trimming at V came to 2 bases and at J to 4 bases, leaving 8 bases not matched to a gene. CDR3 nucleotides: TGTGCCAGCAGTTACGCCGGGACAGAGATTTACGAGCAGTACTTC. Translated: CASSYAGTEIYEQYF.

The count of this clone is one. The chain carries TRBV5-1 and TRBJ2-3, with TRBD2 identical over 10 bases. This CDR3 comprises 18 residues. Trimming removed 0 bases from V and 0 bases from J; junction bases left unmatched: 7. Germline loops: CDR1 SGHRS, CDR2 YFSETQ. The CDR3 sequence is CASSLEFGLAESTDTQYF. In DNA, the CDR3 is TGCGCCAGCAGCTTGGAATTTGGACTAGCGGAGAGCACAGATACGCAGTATTTT.

J is TRBJ1-3 and V is TRBV5-4, with 8 nucleotides matching TRBD1. This CDR3 comprises 16 residues. The trim removed 1 base at V and 1 base at J, leaving 4 bases unmatched. Looked up from germline, CDR1 is SGHNT and CDR2 is YYREEE (reference sequence). CDR3 protein: CASSLYRGKSGNTIYF. CDR3 DNA: TGTGCCAGCAGCTTGTACAGGGGGAAGTCTGGAAACACCATATATTTT. Complete variable domain (other parts from reference TRBV5-4 and TRBJ1-3): ETGVTQSPTHLIKTRGQQVTLRCSSQSGHNTVSWYQQALGQGPQFIFQYYREEENGRGNFPPRFSGLQFPNYSSELNVNALELDDSALYLCASSLYRGKSGNTIYFGEGSWLTVV.

This sequence joins TRBV10-3 and TRBJ2-7, with D possibly matching TRBD1 (6 bases). CDR1 ENHRY and CDR2 SYGVKD come from the germline V gene. The CDR3 spans 11 residues. The CDR3 DNA reads TGTGCGGGGGCAAGCTCCTACGAGCAGTACTTC. It specifies CAGASSYEQYF.

This chain's CDR3 is CASSLAGLNQGYEQFF. The CDR3 DNA follows: TGTGCCAGCAGCTTGGCCGGCCTAAATCAGGGTTATGAGCAGTTCTTC. The chain is built from TRBV11-3 and TRBJ2-1, with D possibly matching TRBD1 (5 bases). Per germline, CDR1 SGHNT and CDR2 YENEEA. The CDR3 is made up of 16 amino acids. Trimming took off 3 bases at V and 8 bases at J, with 20 bases between the two ends.